Listed below are T cell receptor beta chains from one sample, sequenced in a study of CD8+ T cells in alopecia areata. Some clones are missing from TCRdb's copy, which holds only in-frame ones; the method was immunoSEQ multiplex PCR. Of about 200,000 clones in the sample, 55% to 70% were seen once. The sequences come from CD4+ T cells sorted from blood, collected at week 4, from a patient treated with tofacitinib. The receptor source for this set is a human donor with alopecia areata. Both conserved end residues are part of each CDR3. The D gene is left open where the match is weak. Part of the rows lack a size; the others show once, few, many or a class for expanded clones.

D gene	V gene	CDR3 length	J gene	clone size	CDR3 DNA	CDR3 protein
TRBD2	TRBV5-1	16	TRBJ2-3	NA	TGCGCCAGCAGCTTAGAAACTAGCGGGGGGGCAGATACGCAGTATTTT	CASSLETSGGADTQYF
TRBD1	TRBV10-3	12	TRBJ2-1	NA	TGTGCCATCAGTGGGACAGGGGATGAGCAGTTCTTC	CAISGTGDEQFF
TRBD2	TRBV7-9	16	TRBJ2-5	NA	TGTGCCAGCAGCCCCCGACCGGGACTAAACCAAGAGACCCAGTACTTC	CASSPRPGLNQETQYF
NA	TRBV29-1	14	TRBJ2-5	few	TGCAGCGCTATCGGACCCTCGTACCAAGAGACCCAGTACTTC	CSAIGPSYQETQYF
NA	TRBV6-5	13	TRBJ1-5	NA	TGTGCCAGCAGCCCGGACGGGAATCAGCCCCAGCATTTT	CASSPDGNQPQHF
NA	TRBV30	13	TRBJ2-7	NA	TGTGCCTGGAGGGGCTGGTCAGGTCCGATGCAGTACTTC	CAWRGWSGPMQYF
NA	TRBV19	13	TRBJ2-1	few	TGTGCCAGTAAAGGACGGCCAGGGAATGAGCAGTTCTTC	CASKGRPGNEQFF
NA	TRBV29-1	15	TRBJ2-5	NA	TGCAGCGTTGGCTCCGGGACGATTACCCAAGAGACCCAGTACTTC	CSVGSGTITQETQYF
NA	TRBV7-2	16	TRBJ2-1	few	TGTGCCAGCAGCTTAGCGCAAGGGTTGGGTCGTAATGAGCAGTTCTTC	CASSLAQGLGRNEQFF
NA	TRBV4-2	16	TRBJ2-2	NA	TGTGCCAGCAGCCAAGTTCAAGCGAAGATCACCGGGGAGCTGTTTTTT	CASSQVQAKITGELFF
NA	TRBV7-9	16	TRBJ2-2	NA	TGTGCCAGCAGCTTGTGGCAGGGCGCGAACACCGGGGAGCTGTTTTTT	CASSLWQGANTGELFF
TRBD1	TRBV5-1	15	TRBJ2-1	NA	TGCGCCAGCAGCGCGGGACAGGGGGCGCGCAATGAGCAGTTCTTC	CASSAGQGARNEQFF
NA	TRBV2	16	TRBJ2-3	NA	TGTGCCAGCAGAACAACCCGGACTATTCCCACAGATACGCAGTATTTT	CASRTTRTIPTDTQYF
NA	TRBV6-5	13	TRBJ1-5	NA	TGTGCCAGCAGCCCTAGCCGAAGCCAGCCCCAGCATTTT	CASSPSRSQPQHF
NA	TRBV30	14	TRBJ1-1	NA	TGTGCCTGGAGTGTAGGGAAGATGAACACTGAAGCTTTCTTT	CAWSVGKMNTEAFF
TRBD1	TRBV5-1	14	TRBJ1-5	NA	TGCGCCAGCAGCTTGGAAGGGGGCGACCAGCCCCAGCATTTT	CASSLEGGDQPQHF
NA	TRBV2	15	TRBJ2-3	once	TGTGCCAGCAGTGAGGGGGGTAGCCAGGTAGATACGCAGTATTTT	CASSEGGSQVDTQYF
TRBD1	TRBV5-5	16	TRBJ1-5	few	TGTGCCAGCAGCCAAGACAGGGGCGCCGTCAATCAGCCCCAGCATTTT	CASSQDRGAVNQPQHF
NA	TRBV29-1	12	TRBJ2-2	NA	TGCAGCGGGGACACACTCACCGGGGAGCTGTTTTTT	CSGDTLTGELFF
NA	TRBV6-6	14	TRBJ2-2	few	TGTGCCAGCAGTGTAACTAGGGACACCGGGGAGCTGTTTTTT	CASSVTRDTGELFF
NA	TRBV5-1	14	TRBJ2-2	NA	TGCGCCAGCAGCCCGGGTTTGGCCACCGGGGAGCTGTTTTTT	CASSPGLATGELFF
NA	TRBV6-6	14	TRBJ1-6	NA	TGTGCCAGCGTGGAGGGAACCTATAATTCACCCCTCCACTTT	CASVEGTYNSPLHF
NA	TRBV6-5	10	TRBJ2-7	NA	TGTGCCGAAGAAGGGTACGAGCAGTACTTC	CAEEGYEQYF
NA	TRBV4-2	13	TRBJ2-4	NA	TGTGCCAGCAGCCAAGAACCCTCAAACATTCAGTACTTC	CASSQEPSNIQYF
NA	TRBV19	13	TRBJ1-5	NA	TGTGCCAGTAGTCGGCAGGGCAATCAGCCCCAGCATTTT	CASSRQGNQPQHF